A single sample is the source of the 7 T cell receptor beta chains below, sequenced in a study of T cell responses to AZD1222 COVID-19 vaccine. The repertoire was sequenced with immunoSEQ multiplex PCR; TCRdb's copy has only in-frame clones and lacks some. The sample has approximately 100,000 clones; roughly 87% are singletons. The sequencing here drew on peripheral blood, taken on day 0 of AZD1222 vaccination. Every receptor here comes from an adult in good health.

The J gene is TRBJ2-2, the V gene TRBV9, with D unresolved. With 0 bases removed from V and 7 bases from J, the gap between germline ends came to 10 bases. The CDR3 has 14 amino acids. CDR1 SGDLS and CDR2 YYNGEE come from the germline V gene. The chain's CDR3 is CASSVVGVHGELFF. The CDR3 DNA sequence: TGTGCCAGCAGCGTAGTTGGCGTGCACGGGGAGCTGTTTTTT.

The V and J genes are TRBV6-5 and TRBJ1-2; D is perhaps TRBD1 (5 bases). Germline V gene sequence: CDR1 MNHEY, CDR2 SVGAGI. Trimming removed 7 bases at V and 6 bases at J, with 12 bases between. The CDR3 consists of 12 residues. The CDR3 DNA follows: TGTGCCAGCACCGTCAGGGCCGATGGCTACACCTTC. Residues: CASTVRADGYTF.

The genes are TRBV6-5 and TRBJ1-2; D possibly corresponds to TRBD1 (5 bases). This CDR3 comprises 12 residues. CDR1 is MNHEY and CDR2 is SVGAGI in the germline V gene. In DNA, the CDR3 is TGTCTTAGTGGGGGTCCTATCTATGGCTACACCTTC. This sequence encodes CLSGGPIYGYTF.

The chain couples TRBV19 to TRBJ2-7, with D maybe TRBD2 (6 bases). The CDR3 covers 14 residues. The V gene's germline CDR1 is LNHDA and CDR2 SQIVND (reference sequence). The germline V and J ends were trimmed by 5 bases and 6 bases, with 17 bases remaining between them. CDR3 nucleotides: TGTGCCAGTAGTCCGGGCCTAGCGCAAGGCGAGCAGTACTTC. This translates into CASSPGLAQGEQYF.

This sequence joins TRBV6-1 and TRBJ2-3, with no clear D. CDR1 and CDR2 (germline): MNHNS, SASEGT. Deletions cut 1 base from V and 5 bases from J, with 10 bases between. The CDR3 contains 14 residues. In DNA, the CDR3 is TGTGCCAGCAGTGAAGTTATACTCGGAGATACGCAGTATTTT. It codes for CASSEVILGDTQYF.

The CDR3 bases are TGCGCCAGCAATAGGGATATGGGGGATGAGCAGTTCTTC. It translates to CASNRDMGDEQFF. This chain connects TRBV5-1 to TRBJ2-1, with D perhaps assigned TRBD1 or TRBD2 (5 bases each). CDR1 and CDR2 from the germline V gene are SGHRS and YFSETQ. Between the trimmed V and J ends, which lost 6 bases and 8 bases, there was a span of 15 bases. The CDR3 spans 13 residues.

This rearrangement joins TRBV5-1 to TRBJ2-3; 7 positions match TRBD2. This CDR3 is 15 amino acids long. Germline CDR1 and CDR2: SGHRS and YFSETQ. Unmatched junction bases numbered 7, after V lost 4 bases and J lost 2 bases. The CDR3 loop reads CASSPAGEATDTQYF. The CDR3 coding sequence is TGCGCCAGCAGCCCCGCGGGGGAGGCCACAGATACGCAGTATTTT.